Listed below are T cell receptor beta chains from one sample, sequenced in a study of post-analysis software for immune sequencing data. TCRdb fed the PCR reads into MiXCR, producing one record per CDR3 protein. The profile covers approximately 730,000 distinct CDR3 sequences, with just over 45% appearing a single time and 4% to 5% taken by the ten largest. Sequencing input: blood. Every receptor here comes from a girl aged 10 to 17 with multiple sclerosis. The CDR3 runs from the conserved cysteine through the conserved F or W. The D gene is left open where the match is weak. Size is stated for part of the rows, as once, few or many counts, or as a class when the clone is expanded.

J gene | V gene | clone size | D gene | CDR3 DNA | CDR3 protein
TRBJ1-2 | TRBV12-5 | NA | NA | TGTGCTAGTGGTTTGAACCCCGTGGAGGGCTACACCTTC | CASGLNPVEGYTF
TRBJ2-1 | TRBV4-1 | NA | NA | TGCGCCAGCAGCCAAGAGTTGAGCCAGATGTTCGATGAGCAGTTCTTC | CASSQELSQMFDEQFF
TRBJ2-1 | TRBV12-3/TRBV12-4 | NA | NA | TGTGCCAGCAGTCCGGGGTGGATCGAGTTCGGTGAGCAGTTCTTC | CASSPGWIEFGEQFF
TRBJ1-6 | TRBV12-3/TRBV12-4 | NA | TRBD1 | TGTGCCAGCACCAGAGACAGGGTTGGAAATTCACCCCTCCACTTT | CASTRDRVGNSPLHF
TRBJ2-5 | TRBV28 | few | NA | TGTGCCAGCCAAGACTGGGCTAGCGTGGAGACCCAGTACTTC | CASQDWASVETQYF
TRBJ2-7 | TRBV10-3 | NA | TRBD2 | TGTGCCATCAGTGGTAGAGCTCTACTAGCGGGAGTACTTGTCGAGCAGTACTTC | CAISGRALLAGVLVEQYF
TRBJ2-1 | TRBV12-3/TRBV12-4 | many | NA | TGTGCCAGCAGTTTTAGGGTACTGAGCTCCTACAATGAGCAGTTCTTC | CASSFRVLSSYNEQFF
TRBJ2-2 | TRBV20-1 | NA | NA | TGCAGTGCTAGACCCTCGATATGGGTTGACACCGGGGAGCTGTTTTTT | CSARPSIWVDTGELFF
TRBJ2-6 | TRBV29-1 | few | NA | TGCAGCGTTGAGGGGGGGCCTGGGGCCAACGTCCTGACTTTC | CSVEGGPGANVLTF
TRBJ2-1 | TRBV4-3 | many | TRBD2 | TGCGCCAGCAGCCAACAAGGGACTAGATCCTACAATGAGCAGTTCTTC | CASSQQGTRSYNEQFF
TRBJ2-5 | TRBV11-1 | NA | NA | TGTGCCAGCAGCTTTCTAGGGCGCTTCCAAGAGACCCGGTACTTC | CASSFLGRFQETRYF
TRBJ2-1 | TRBV30 | few | TRBD2 | TGTGCCTGCAAGTCCGGGACTAGCGGGGGCTACAATGAGCAGTTCTTC | CACKSGTSGGYNEQFF
TRBJ2-5 | TRBV7-8 | NA | NA | TGTGCCAGCAGCTTTTCCAGGGCAGAGACCCAGTACTTC | CASSFSRAETQYF
TRBJ1-2 | TRBV6-1 | NA | NA | TGTGCCAGCAAGATACAGGGTTTCCCTGGCTACACCTTC | CASKIQGFPGYTF
TRBJ2-1 | TRBV20-1 | NA | NA | TGCAGTGCTAGGAGGGAGACAAAGGGTGAGCAGTTCTTC | CSARRETKGEQFF
TRBJ2-4 | TRBV29-1 | few | NA | TGCAGCGTTGAAGGGAAAAACATTCAGTACTTC | CSVEGKNIQYF
TRBJ1-4 | TRBV20-1 | NA | NA | TGCAGTGCCCGGGGCCGACTACCATTTAATGAAAAACTGTTTTTT | CSARGRLPFNEKLFF
TRBJ2-5 | TRBV25-1 | few | TRBD2 | TGTGCCAGCAGTAAAAACGGGGGGGCGAGGAGAGAGACCCAGTACTTC | CASSKNGGARRETQYF
TRBJ2-7 | TRBV20-1 | many | NA | TGCAGTGCCAGCACAGGCGGAGGGTTCCGCGAGCAGTACTTC | CSASTGGGFREQYF
TRBJ2-5 | TRBV7-9 | NA | NA | TGTGCCAGCAGCTTCCGGACAGTCCAAGAGACCCAGTACTTC | CASSFRTVQETQYF
TRBJ2-1 | TRBV29-1 | NA | NA | TGCAGCGTTGCTAGGGGCTATGAGCAGTTCTTC | CSVARGYEQFF
TRBJ2-7 | TRBV7-9 | few | TRBD2 | TGTGCCAGCAGCATCGCGGGAGGGCGTCCCTACGAGCAGTACTTC | CASSIAGGRPYEQYF
TRBJ2-1 | TRBV6-2/TRBV6-3 | NA | NA | TGTGCCAGCAGTTATGGGCAGTTCTTC | CASSYGQFF
TRBJ1-1 | TRBV7-9 | NA | NA | TGTGCCAGCAGCGCGGCAGGGCCGCTCACTGAAGCTTTCTTT | CASSAAGPLTEAFF
TRBJ1-1 | TRBV27 | NA | NA | TGTGCCAGCAGTTTTCATAGGGGAGGAACTGAAGCTTTCTTT | CASSFHRGGTEAFF
TRBJ1-4 | TRBV28 | many | NA | TGTGCCAGCAGTCCGGGTCCGAATGAAAAACTGTTTTTT | CASSPGPNEKLFF
TRBJ1-1 | TRBV6-5 | few | NA | TGTGCCAGCAGTTCCCTCCGGGACGGGAAGATTACGGGGACTGAAGCTTTCTTT | CASSSLRDGKITGTEAFF
TRBJ2-1 | TRBV29-1 | NA | NA | TGCAGCACTGGCGACTACAATGAGCAGTTCTTC | CSTGDYNEQFF
TRBJ2-7 | TRBV15 | few | TRBD2 | TGTGCCACCAGCACTAGCGGCTACGAGCAGTACTTC | CATSTSGYEQYF
TRBJ2-5 | TRBV12-3/TRBV12-4 | NA | NA | TGTGCCAGCAGTTTAGGCCCACAGCGACACGAGGCCCAGTACTTC | CASSLGPQRHEAQYF
TRBJ2-7 | TRBV20-1 | once | TRBD2 | TGCAGTGCTAGAGGGGGGGGAGTAGCGGACTACGAGCAGTACTTC | CSARGGGVADYEQYF
TRBJ1-4 | TRBV2 | NA | NA | TGTGCCAGGAACGGGGGGCCGAATGAAAAACGGTTTTTT | CARNGGPNEKRFF
TRBJ1-1 | TRBV9 | NA | TRBD1 | TGTGCCAGCAGCACTCGGACAGGAAAGAACACTGAAGCTTTCTTT | CASSTRTGKNTEAFF
TRBJ2-1 | TRBV9 | few | TRBD1 | TGTGCCAGCAGCGCCGTGGACAGGTTCAACAATGAGCAGTTCTTC | CASSAVDRFNNEQFF
TRBJ2-6 | TRBV12-3/TRBV12-4 | NA | TRBD1 | TGTGCCAGCAGGGGACAGGGGGCGCCCACTGGGGCCAACGTCCTGACTTTC | CASRGQGAPTGANVLTF
TRBJ2-1 | TRBV12-3/TRBV12-4 | NA | NA | TGTGCCAGCAGTTTGGGACTTAACTACAATGAGCAGTTCTTC | CASSLGLNYNEQFF
TRBJ2-7 | TRBV12-3/TRBV12-4 | NA | NA | TGTGCCAGCAGTTTAGCGGCGTTGGCTGGTACTCCCTACGAGCAGTACTTC | CASSLAALAGTPYEQYF
TRBJ2-1 | TRBV20-1 | NA | NA | TGCAGTGCTAGTGACCCCCATGAGCAGTTCTTC | CSASDPHEQFF
TRBJ2-3 | TRBV9 | NA | NA | TGTGCCAGCAGCGTAGCTGGGAGTGCAGATACGCAGTATTTT | CASSVAGSADTQYF
TRBJ2-4 | TRBV20-1 | few | TRBD2 | TGCAGTGCCCCGACTAGCGGGATTGACAAAAACATTCAGTACTTC | CSAPTSGIDKNIQYF
TRBJ2-1 | TRBV7-9 | NA | TRBD2 | TGTGCCAGCAGCTTAGGGGCGCGGGAGTATGAGAAGCAGTTCTTC | CASSLGAREYEKQFF
TRBJ2-7 | TRBV20-1 | NA | NA | TGCAGTGCGCTTGGCTCCTCAGGCCACGAGCAGTACTTC | CSALGSSGHEQYF
TRBJ2-3 | TRBV4-3 | NA | NA | TGCGCCAGCAGACAAAAGGGGTCGGATACGCAGTATTTT | CASRQKGSDTQYF
TRBJ1-5 | TRBV12-3/TRBV12-4 | NA | NA | TGTGCCAGCGCCTTCCCCGGGCAGCCCCAGCATTTT | CASAFPGQPQHF